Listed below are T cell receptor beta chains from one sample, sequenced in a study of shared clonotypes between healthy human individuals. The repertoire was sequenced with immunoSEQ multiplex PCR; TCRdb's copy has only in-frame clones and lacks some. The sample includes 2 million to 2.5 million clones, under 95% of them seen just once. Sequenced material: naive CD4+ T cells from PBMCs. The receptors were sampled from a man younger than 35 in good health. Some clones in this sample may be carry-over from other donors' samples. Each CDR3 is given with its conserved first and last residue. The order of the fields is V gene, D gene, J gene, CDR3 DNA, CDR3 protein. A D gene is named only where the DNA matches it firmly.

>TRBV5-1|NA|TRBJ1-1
TGCGCCAGCAGCCAGGCGGGGGAGTCTTGGGGTGCTTTCTTT
CASSQAGESWGAFF
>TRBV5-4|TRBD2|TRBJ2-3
TGTGCCAGCAGCCGAACTAGCGGGAGTGCAGATACGCAGTATTTT
CASSRTSGSADTQYF
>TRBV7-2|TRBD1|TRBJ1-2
TGTGCCAGCAGCAGGGGACAGGCAGACGGCTACACCTTC
CASSRGQADGYTF
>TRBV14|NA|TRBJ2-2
TGTGCCAGCAGCCAATTGGGGTTGGGGGAGCTGTTTTTT
CASSQLGLGELFF
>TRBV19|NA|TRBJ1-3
TGTGCCAGTAGTATAGATCCGATCGTATACTCTGGAAACACCATATATTTT
CASSIDPIVYSGNTIYF
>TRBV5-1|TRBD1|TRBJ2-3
TGCGCCAGCAGCCCCGGGACAGTCAGCACAGATACGCAGTATTTT
CASSPGTVSTDTQYF
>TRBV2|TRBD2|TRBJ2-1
TGTGCCAGCAGTGTACTAGCGGGATTTGAAGGTGAGCAGTTCTTC
CASSVLAGFEGEQFF
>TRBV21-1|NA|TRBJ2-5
TGTGCCAGCAGCACGGGGACAAATTACCCCCAAGAGACCCAGTACTTC
CASSTGTNYPQETQYF
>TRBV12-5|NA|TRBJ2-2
TGTGCTAGTGGTTTGGAAGGGCCGGGCACCGGGGAGCTGTTTTTT
CASGLEGPGTGELFF
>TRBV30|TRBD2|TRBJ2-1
TGTGCCTGGACCCCCCTGCGGAGTAGCGGGAGCTACAATGAGCAGTTCTTC
CAWTPLRSSGSYNEQFF
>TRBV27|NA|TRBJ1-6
TGTGCCAGCAGTTTACCCGGGACCGATTCACCCCTCCACTTT
CASSLPGTDSPLHF